Each of the 22 T cell receptor beta chains below was sequenced from the same sample in a study of T cells in localized non-small cell lung cancer. The assay was immunoSEQ multiplex PCR, and TCRdb's table has in-frame clones only and misses some. The sample carries about 24,000 clones, more than 85% recorded once. Sequencing used peripheral blood, obtained before any cancer treatment. These receptors originate from a woman aged 40-70 years with stage I lung adenocarcinoma.

The V gene is TRBV28, the J gene TRBJ1-2; 7 nucleotides match TRBD1. Germline V lookup: CDR1 MDHEN, CDR2 SYDVKM. V lost 0 bases and J lost 0; bases outside the gene matches: 1. This CDR3 region has 15 residues. CDR3 protein: CASSLWQGANYGYTF. The CDR3 region has the DNA TGTGCCAGCAGTTTATGGCAGGGGGCTAACTATGGCTACACCTTC.

This sequence joins TRBV6-1 and TRBJ2-5; perhaps TRBD2 as D (7 bases). V shed 11 bases and J shed 5 bases, with 18 bases lying between them. Germline CDR1 MNHNS, CDR2 SASEGT. The CDR3 has 13 residues. The CDR3 protein is CACGLGGLETQYF. CDR3 coding DNA: TGTGCCTGCGGACTAGGGGGGCTGGAGACCCAGTACTTC.

The chain uses TRBV5-5 and TRBJ2-3; D is unresolved. The V gene lost 0 bases and the J gene lost 0 bases, with 8 bases spanning the gap. The germline V gene has CDR1 SGHKS and CDR2 YYEKEE (reference sequence). The CDR3 has 15 amino acids. CDR3 loop: CASSLAVASTDTQYF. The DNA for the CDR3 is TGTGCCAGCAGCTTGGCGGTGGCCAGCACAGATACGCAGTATTTT.

The V gene is TRBV10-1, the J gene TRBJ2-7, with 11 bases matching TRBD2. The V segment lost 7 bases and the J segment 13 bases; nucleotides outside the gene matches: 15. This CDR3 comprises 14 residues. The germline gives CDR1 WNHNN, CDR2 SYGVQD (reference sequence). The CDR3: CASTRGLAAREGYF. DNA of the CDR3: TGCGCCAGCACTAGGGGACTAGCGGCGAGAGAGGGTTACTTC.

V is TRBV6-5 and J is TRBJ2-3; D is undetermined. Germline V gene sequence: CDR1 MNHEY, CDR2 SVGAGI. Trimming pared 2 bases from V and 2 bases from J, leaving 8 bases between. The CDR3 totals 14 residues. The CDR3 bases are TGTGCCAGCAGTTACGGGCGAGTCACAGATACGCAGTATTTT. Translating gives CASSYGRVTDTQYF.

V and J are TRBV19 and TRBJ1-2, with D possibly being TRBD1 (6 bases). V was cut by 5 bases and J by 8 bases, with 12 bases left in between. The CDR3 has 12 residues. Germline-derived CDR1 and CDR2 are LNHDA and SQIVND (reference sequence). Here the CDR3 reads CASSWAGEGYTF. Here the CDR3 DNA reads TGTGCCAGTAGTTGGGCAGGGGAAGGCTACACCTTC.

This chain uses TRBV9 with TRBJ1-4; tentatively, D is TRBD1 (5 bases). CDR1 and CDR2 from the germline V gene are SGDLS and YYNGEE. There are 14 residues in the CDR3. The V and J ends lost 0 bases and 14 bases respectively, with 17 bases between them. The CDR3 is CASSVDTGGGRLFF. For the CDR3, the DNA is TGTGCCAGCAGCGTAGACACAGGAGGAGGGAGGCTGTTTTTT.

Here the CDR3 reads CASRTGFGQETQYF. The CDR3 bases are TGTGCCAGCAGAACAGGGTTTGGCCAAGAGACCCAGTACTTC. The chain couples TRBV6-1 to TRBJ2-5, with D possibly TRBD1 on 6 matching bases. The CDR3 extends over 14 amino acids. Germline V gene sequence: CDR1 MNHNS, CDR2 SASEGT. V was pared by 6 bases and J by 1 base, with 12 bases between.

This clone was counted once. The chain combines TRBV19 with TRBJ2-7; D remains unclear. With 5 bases removed from V and 2 bases from J, the gap between germline ends came to 10 bases. The CDR3 is 13 amino acids. Germline V gives CDR1 LNHDA, CDR2 SQIVND (reference sequence). The CDR3 loop is CASSSHPTYEQYF. In DNA, the CDR3 is TGTGCCAGTAGTTCTCACCCTACCTACGAGCAGTACTTC. The full variable domain, completed using reference TRBV19 and TRBJ2-7, is DGGITQSPKYLFRKEGQNVTLSCEQNLNHDAMYWYRQDPGQGLRLIYYSQIVNDFQKGDIAEGYSVSREKKESFPLTVTSAQKNPTAFYLCASSSHPTYEQYFGPGTRLTVT.

V and J are TRBV5-5 and TRBJ1-4; TRBD1 is a possible D gene (5 bases). CDR3 length: 15 amino acids. CDR1 and CDR2 (germline): SGHKS, YYEKEE (reference sequence). Trimming stripped 0 bases from V and 6 bases from J, with 12 bases between. In nucleotides, the CDR3 is TGTGCCAGCAGCTTGGATCGGTTGGGGGATGAAAAACTGTTTTTT. Protein sequence: CASSLDRLGDEKLFF.

The rearrangement links TRBV6-4 to TRBJ2-1; no clear D gene. Germline CDR1 is MRHNA and CDR2 is SNTAGT. V was pared by 3 bases and J by 15 bases, with 12 bases between. This CDR3 has 11 amino acids. Here the CDR3 reads CASSDRRTPFF. The CDR3, as DNA: TGTGCCAGCAGTGATAGACGAACCCCGTTCTTC.

The chain links TRBV5-1 to TRBJ2-1; TRBD2 matches at 11 bases. Germline V gene sequence: CDR1 SGHRS, CDR2 YFSETQ. The CDR3 loop spans 15 amino acids. The J segment lost 1 base and the V segment lost 5 bases, leaving 2 bases of the junction unmatched. The CDR3 coding sequence is TGCGCCAGCAGAACTAGCGGGAGTTCCTACAATGAGCAGTTCTTC. Translating gives CASRTSGSSYNEQFF. Variable domain in full (rest from reference TRBV5-1 and TRBJ2-1): KAGVTQTPRYLIKTRGQQVTLSCSPISGHRSVSWYQQTPGQGLQFLFEYFSETQRNKGNFPGRFSGRQFSNSRSEMNVSTLELGDSALYLCASRTSGSSYNEQFFGPGTRLTVL.

V is TRBV4-1 and J is TRBJ1-5; D ambiguous. Per germline, CDR1 MGHRA and CDR2 YSYEKL. The CDR3 covers 13 residues. V lost 0 bases to trimming and J lost 9 bases, with 9 bases between them. In DNA form, the CDR3 reads TGCGCCAGCAGCCAAGACAATGTGGGGCCCCAGCATTTT. Its translation is CASSQDNVGPQHF.

The chain has TRBV13 and TRBJ1-4; D is unclear. V dropped 3 bases and J dropped 7 bases, with 12 bases sitting between them. Germline V gene sequence: CDR1 PRHDT, CDR2 FYEKMQ (reference sequence). There are 14 residues in the CDR3. The DNA of the CDR3 is TGTGCCAGCAGCTTCGGTCCGTCGGGTGAAAAACTGTTTTTT. It translates to CASSFGPSGEKLFF.

This chain links TRBV27 with TRBJ2-1, with D perhaps assigned TRBD1 or TRBD2 (5 bases each). The V end lost 7 bases, the J end lost 10 bases, and 26 bases lay between the germline ends. CDR3 length: 16 residues. Germline V gives CDR1 MNHEY, CDR2 SMNVEV (reference sequence). Here the CDR3 DNA reads TGTGCCAGCACGGTTATAGGGACGCCCAAGGTGGGCGAGCAGTTCTTC. Protein sequence: CASTVIGTPKVGEQFF.

The chain carries TRBV10-3 and TRBJ2-7; 12 bases fit TRBD2. Germline CDR1 ENHRY, CDR2 SYGVKD. V lost 5 bases and J lost 1; bases outside the gene matches: 3. This CDR3 comprises 15 residues. The CDR3 coding sequence is TGTGCCATCAGTCATACTAGCGGGAGGTCCTACGAGCAGTACTTC. The encoded protein is CAISHTSGRSYEQYF.

This clone has just one count. Compared with germline, one end of the junction differs, possibly owing to a read error. Other DNA sequences from this sample encode an identical CDR3 as well. The chain has TRBV7-2 and TRBJ1-2; 7 bases agree with TRBD1. This CDR3 has 16 residues. CDR1 is SGHTA, CDR2 FQGNSA, per germline. The CDR3, as DNA: TGCGCCAGCAGCTTAGGGTCAGGGGGTGGCGCGGGAGGCTACACCTTC. This encodes CASSLGSGGGAGGYTF.

A single count supports this clone. The chain links TRBV18 to TRBJ1-1; a possible D gene is TRBD1 (6 bases). This CDR3 comprises 15 residues. Germline CDR1 is KGHSH and CDR2 is LQKENI. V was clipped by 1 base and J by 3 bases, with 12 bases between them. CDR3 nucleotides: TGTGCCAGCTCACCACTCGGGGGCGGCGACACTGAAGCTTTCTTT. Its protein is CASSPLGGGDTEAFF.

The chain has TRBV27 and TRBJ2-2; a weak D match, TRBD1 (6 bases). This CDR3 contains 13 residues. Trimming stripped 5 bases from V and 6 bases from J, with 10 bases between. Per the germline V gene, CDR1 is MNHEY and CDR2 is SMNVEV (reference sequence). CDR3 in DNA: TGTGCCAGCAGTAGATGGACAGCCGGGGAGCTGTTTTTT. Translation gives CASSRWTAGELFF.

This chain links TRBV6-4 with TRBJ2-1; D uncertain. The CDR3 is 14 amino acids. The V and J ends lost 3 bases and 6 bases respectively, with 12 bases between them. CDR1 MRHNA and CDR2 SNTAGT come from the germline V gene. CDR3 DNA: TGTGCCAGCAGTGAATCCTGGGTACGCAATGAGCAGTTCTTC. It yields the protein CASSESWVRNEQFF.

V usage is TRBV6-1 and J usage is TRBJ2-7; no firm D call. This CDR3 region has 15 residues. V gave up 4 bases and J gave up 2 bases, with 15 bases separating them. In germline, CDR1 is MNHNS, CDR2 SASEGT. CDR3 protein: CASSAHNLPTYEQYF. The CDR3, as DNA: TGTGCCAGCAGTGCCCATAACTTACCTACCTACGAGCAGTACTTC.

In DNA, the CDR3 is TGTGCCAGCAGTTTCTACAGGGGGCCCGTGGGGGAGCAGTACTTC. It codes for CASSFYRGPVGEQYF. This chain links TRBV27 with TRBJ2-7; 9 positions agree with TRBD1. The length of the CDR3 is 15 residues. J gave up 7 bases and V 3 bases, and 10 bases lay outside the gene matches. The germline V gene has CDR1 MNHEY and CDR2 SMNVEV (reference sequence).